Each of the 17 T cell receptor beta chains below was sequenced from the same sample in a study of response to subunit inactivated influenza vaccine. Using its own MiXCR run on the RT-PCR reads, TCRdb lists one record per CDR3 protein. The repertoire consists of about 800,000 distinct CDR3 sequences, with less than 25% occurring once and the leading ten covering about 9.4%. Source: PBMCs from blood, taken 5 days after vaccination. These receptors originate from a man aged 45-60 years who received an inactivated influenza vaccine.

This clonotype was counted only a few times. CDR3 region: CASRMRGGAPGKLFF. CDR3 DNA: TGTGCCAGCAGGATGAGGGGTGGGGCCCCAGGAAAACTGTTTTTT. V usage is TRBV6-1 and J usage is TRBJ1-4, with D perhaps TRBD1 (5 bases). The CDR3 contains 15 residues. The germline V gene has CDR1 MNHNS and CDR2 SASEGT. The V gene lost 6 bases and the J gene lost 10 bases, with 21 bases spanning the gap.

The chain recombines TRBV5-4 with TRBJ2-7; 9 nucleotides agree with TRBD1. The germline CDR1 and CDR2 sequences are SGHNT and YYREEE (reference sequence). CDR3 size: 15 residues. V lost 3 bases to trimming and J lost 3 bases; unmatched junction nucleotides: 7. This CDR3 is CASSSGTGMYYEQYF. The CDR3, as DNA: TGTGCCAGCAGCTCCGGGACAGGGATGTACTACGAGCAGTACTTC.

The chain combines TRBV11-2 with TRBJ1-2, with 11 bases that match TRBD1. Unmatched junction bases numbered 10, after V lost 3 bases and J lost 4 bases. CDR3 length equals 17 residues. Germline CDR1 and CDR2: SGHAT and FQNNGV. The CDR3 sequence: CASSLTGTGGWAYGYTF. The CDR3 DNA sequence: TGTGCCAGCAGCTTGACAGGGACAGGGGGTTGGGCCTATGGCTACACCTTC.

This clonotype has a count of ten or more. The rearrangement links TRBV7-2 to TRBJ2-7; D is possibly TRBD2 (7 bases). The CDR3 loop spans 13 amino acids. V gave up 4 bases and J gave up 4 bases, with 11 bases separating them. Per the germline V gene, CDR1 is SGHTA and CDR2 is FQGNSA. DNA of the CDR3: TGTGCCAGCAGCTCCCGGGGGGCGTACGAGCAGTACTTC. It is translated as CASSSRGAYEQYF.

This clonotype has only a few counts. The chain employs TRBV11-1 and TRBJ2-4; D possibly matches TRBD1 or TRBD2 (5 bases each). V lost 0 bases, J lost 1 base, and 28 bases lay in between. CDR1 and CDR2 (germline): SGHAT, FQDESV (reference sequence). The CDR3 loop spans 22 amino acids. For the CDR3, the DNA is TGTGCCAGCAGCTTAGCAACCATCAGGGAGTTGAAAGGGTCGGAGGCCAAAAACATTCAGTACTTC. It is translated as CASSLATIRELKGSEAKNIQYF.

This clonotype showed up just a few times. The chain has TRBV7-9 and TRBJ2-7, with 9 bases identical to TRBD1. The CDR3 has 14 amino acids. Germline V lookup: CDR1 SEHNR, CDR2 FQNEAQ (reference sequence). V dropped 5 bases and J dropped 2; count of bases not matched to a gene: 4. In DNA form, the CDR3 reads TGTGCCAGCAGCGCCCGGGACAGGGCCTACGAGCAGTACTTC. It encodes CASSARDRAYEQYF. Full variable domain (rest looked up from reference TRBV7-9 and TRBJ2-7): DTGVSQNPRHKITKRGQNVTFRCDPISEHNRLYWYRQTLGQGPEFLTYFQNEAQLEKSRLLSDRFSAERPKGSFSTLEIQRTEQGDSAMYLCASSARDRAYEQYFGPGTRLTVT.

This clonotype has more than one count but fewer than ten. The chain employs TRBV18 and TRBJ2-1; D tentatively fits TRBD1 or TRBD2 (6 bases each). V lost 3 bases to trimming and J lost 9 bases, with 9 bases between them. This CDR3 is built from 12 residues. Germline V CDR1 and CDR2: KGHSH, LQKENI. The DNA of the CDR3 is TGTGCCAGCTCACCCTCGGGGGCTGAGCAGTTCTTC. This gives the protein CASSPSGAEQFF.

The chain carries TRBV6-2 or TRBV6-3 and TRBJ2-7, with 7 bases fitting TRBD1. The CDR3 is 14 residues long. The trim removed 9 bases at V and 2 bases at J, leaving 10 bases unmatched. In germline, CDR1 is MNHEY, CDR2 SVGEGT. The CDR3 region has the DNA TGTGCCAGTAACGAGGGGACAGATCCCTACGAGCAGTACTTC. Amino acids: CASNEGTDPYEQYF.

The V call is TRBV27, the J call TRBJ2-3, with 7 nucleotides matching TRBD1. V dropped 3 bases and J dropped 2; count of bases not matched to a gene: 8. CDR3 length equals 16 residues. Germline V gives CDR1 MNHEY, CDR2 SMNVEV (reference sequence). CDR3 nucleotide sequence: TGTGCCAGCAGTTTTTCAACAGGGGCGGTCACAGATACGCAGTATTTT. Its protein product is CASSFSTGAVTDTQYF.

V and J are TRBV12-3 or TRBV12-4 and TRBJ1-2; TRBD1 matches 10 bases. The CDR3 is made up of 13 amino acids. Unmatched junction bases numbered 6, after V lost 6 bases and J lost 8 bases. The CDR3: CASRRTGGTGYTF. CDR3 nucleotides: TGTGCCAGCAGGCGGACAGGGGGAACCGGCTACACCTTC.

This clonotype was picked up a small number of times. This chain uses TRBV20-1 with TRBJ1-2, with 10 bases matching TRBD1. Germline lookup yields CDR1 DFQATT and CDR2 SNEGSKA (reference sequence). The CDR3 is 14 amino acids. Trimming at V came to 3 bases and at J to 3 bases, leaving 4 bases not matched to a gene. The CDR3 nucleotides are TGCAGTGCTAGGGGGACAGGGGATGACTATGGCTACACCTTC. Protein product: CSARGTGDDYGYTF.

The chain joins TRBV12-3 or TRBV12-4 to TRBJ2-4; D tentatively fits TRBD1 or TRBD2 (5 bases each). The CDR3 spans 17 residues. The CDR3 DNA reads TGTACCCTCAGCCCGGGACCCCTAAAACGGGCCAAAAACATTCAGTACTTC. Protein: CTLSPGPLKRAKNIQYF.

The chain uses TRBV7-2 and TRBJ2-7; no firm D call. Trimming took 2 bases from V and 5 from J, leaving 13 bases between them. Germline CDR1 is SGHTA and CDR2 is FQGNSA. The CDR3 is 14 residues long. The CDR3 spells CASSLNIRGDEQYF. The CDR3 nucleotides are TGTGCCAGCAGCTTAAATATCCGTGGCGACGAGCAGTACTTC. Looking up the rest from reference TRBV7-2 and TRBJ2-7 gives the full variable domain: GAGVSQSPSNKVTEKGKDVELRCDPISGHTALYWYRQSLGQGLEFLIYFQGNSAPDKSGLPSDRFSAERTGGSVSTLTIQRTQQEDSAVYLCASSLNIRGDEQYFGPGTRLTVT.

There are many counts of this clonotype. J is TRBJ2-5 and V is TRBV5-6, with D possibly matching TRBD1 (5 bases). V was shortened by 4 bases and J by 5 bases, with 21 bases between the two germline ends. CDR3 length: 16 residues. Germline V CDR1 and CDR2: SGHDT, YYEEEE. In DNA, the CDR3 is TGTGCCAGCAGCCCCAGACCAGGGAACGAGGTGGAGACCCAGTACTTC. Its protein is CASSPRPGNEVETQYF.

The CDR3 DNA follows: TGTGCCAGCAGTTTTGCCCCAGGGGTGGACGGGGAGCTGTTTTTT. Protein: CASSFAPGVDGELFF. This sequence joins TRBV12-3 or TRBV12-4 and TRBJ2-2, with D possibly matching TRBD1 (6 bases). V lost 3 bases to trimming and J lost 7 bases, with 15 bases between them. CDR3 length equals 15 residues.

This clonotype has more than one count but fewer than ten. This chain joins TRBV20-1 and TRBJ2-1, with 12 bases aligning to TRBD2. Germline CDR1 and CDR2: DFQATT and SNEGSKA (reference sequence). This CDR3 contains 14 residues. The ends lost 5 bases at V and 8 bases at J; junction bases unmatched: 7. CDR3 DNA sequence: TGCAGTGCTCGGACTAGCGGGACGAGGGATGAGCAGTTCTTC. This gives the protein CSARTSGTRDEQFF.

This chain links TRBV20-1 with TRBJ1-5, with D tentatively TRBD1 (5 bases). V lost 6 bases and J 3 bases, leaving 18 bases between the germline ends. Looked up from germline, CDR1 is DFQATT and CDR2 is SNEGSKA (reference sequence). The CDR3 has 15 residues. CDR3 sequence: CSAPQTGGPNQPQHF. The CDR3 DNA reads TGCAGTGCCCCTCAAACGGGGGGTCCCAATCAGCCCCAGCATTTT.